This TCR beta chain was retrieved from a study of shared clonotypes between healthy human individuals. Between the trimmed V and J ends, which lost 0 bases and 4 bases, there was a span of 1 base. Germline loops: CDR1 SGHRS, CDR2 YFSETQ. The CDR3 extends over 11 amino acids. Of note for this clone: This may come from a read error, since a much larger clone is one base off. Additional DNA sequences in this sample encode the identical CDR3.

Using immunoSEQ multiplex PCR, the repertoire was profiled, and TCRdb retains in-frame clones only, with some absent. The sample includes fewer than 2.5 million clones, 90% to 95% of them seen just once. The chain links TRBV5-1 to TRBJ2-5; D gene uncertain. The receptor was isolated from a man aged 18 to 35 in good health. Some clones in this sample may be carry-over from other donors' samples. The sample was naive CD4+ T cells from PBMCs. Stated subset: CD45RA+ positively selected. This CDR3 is CASSLVETQYF. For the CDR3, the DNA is TGCGCCAGCAGCTTGGTAGAGACCCAGTACTTC.